Described below is a single TCR beta chain sequence and its context. No antigen is known for it. The record originates from a study of radiation and T cells in renal cell carcinoma. Study background: Nephrectomy followed 15 Gy stereotactic body radiation by 4 weeks.

Time point given: blood 2 weeks post-SBRT. Specified treatment: 15 Gy SBRT to primary tumor, nephrectomy 4 weeks later. The patient's renal cell carcinoma had clear cell pathology. Study-wide results and caveats: No pretreatment tumor biopsies were available for baseline clonotypes. In blood, top tumor clones expanded by 2 weeks, shrinking by 4.

The table came from immunoSEQ multiplex PCR; TCRdb's copy has only in-frame clones and leaves some out. The table shows some 120,000 clones, with more than 80% occurring only once. The V and J ends lost 0 bases and 7 bases, in that order; junction bases with no gene match: 5. Germline V CDR1 and CDR2: MNHEY, SVGAGI. The CDR3 has 15 residues. The TCR comes from a woman aged 55-70 years with renal cell carcinoma. The V call is TRBV6-5, the J call TRBJ2-4; 8 nucleotides match TRBD2. The sample was blood, taken from a patient whose treatment included radiotherapy and nephrectomy. CDR3 sequence: CASSYSTGGVNIQYF. CDR3 coding DNA: TGTGCCAGCAGTTACTCGACGGGAGGGGTGAACATTCAGTACTTC.